The text below deals with one TCR beta chain. What it binds is not known. The sample originates from a study of T cell responses to AZD1222 COVID-19 vaccine. As for the study in general: Pooling was applied to second doses at about 4 or about 12 weeks. The study, taken as a whole, reports: Epitopes outside B.1.351 and B.1.1.7 mutated regions reportedly drew nearly half of spike TCRs. Recipients of two AZD1222 doses showed rising Spike-specific TCR breadth and depth.

Profiled with immunoSEQ multiplex PCR; TCRdb holds only in-frame clones, not every one. The sample yields roughly 150,000 clones, more than 85% seen once. The CDR3 consists of 15 residues. Trimming cost V 5 bases and J 8 bases; bases outside gene matches: 11. CDR1 MNHEY and CDR2 SVGAGI come from the germline V gene. The J gene is TRBJ2-1, the V gene TRBV6-5; TRBD2 aligns across 8 bases. The source of this sequence is an adult in good health. The starting material was peripheral blood, obtained on day 0 of AZD1222 vaccination. This CDR3 is CASSPASGSGDEQFF. CDR3 sequence (DNA): TGTGCCAGCAGTCCCGCAAGCGGGAGCGGCGATGAGCAGTTCTTC.